Detailed here is one T cell receptor (beta chain). CDR1 is MNHEY, CDR2 SMNVEV, per germline (reference sequence). The CDR3 covers 13 residues. With 4 bases removed from V and 2 bases from J, the gap between germline ends came to 8 bases. This specimen belongs to a study of blood T cell repertoires in COVID-19. The method was immunoSEQ multiplex PCR; TCRdb's version includes in-frame clones alone and lacks a portion of them. The sample has around 69,000 clones, over 75% seen once; the top ten hold roughly 25%. This sequence originates from a man between 50 and 59 years old with acute or convalescent COVID-19. The gene calls are TRBV27 and TRBJ1-1; D is undetermined. Sequencing was done on a sample of peripheral blood. The CDR3 loop reads CASSSSLNTEAFF. The CDR3 DNA reads as TGTGCCAGCAGTTCCAGTCTTAACACTGAAGCTTTCTTT.